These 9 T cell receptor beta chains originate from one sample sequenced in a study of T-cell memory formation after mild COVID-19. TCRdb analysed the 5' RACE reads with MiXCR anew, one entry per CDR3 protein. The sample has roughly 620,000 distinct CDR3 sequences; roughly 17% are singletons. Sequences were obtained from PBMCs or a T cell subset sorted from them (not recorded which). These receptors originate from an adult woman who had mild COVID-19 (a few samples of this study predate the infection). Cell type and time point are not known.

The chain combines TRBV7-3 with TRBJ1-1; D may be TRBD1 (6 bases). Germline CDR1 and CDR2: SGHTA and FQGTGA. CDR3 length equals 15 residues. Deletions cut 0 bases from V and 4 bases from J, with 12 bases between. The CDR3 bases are TGTGCCAGCAGCTTAACTGGGGGCGTGGGCACTGAAGCTTTCTTT. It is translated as CASSLTGGVGTEAFF.

CDR3 loop: CASSLALTETEAFF. CDR3 DNA: TGCGCCAGCAGCTTGGCTCTAACAGAGACTGAAGCTTTCTTT. The V gene is TRBV5-1, the J gene TRBJ1-1, with no clear D. Trimming took 0 bases from V and 5 from J, leaving 11 bases between them. The CDR3 runs 14 residues. Germline loops: CDR1 SGHRS, CDR2 YFSETQ.

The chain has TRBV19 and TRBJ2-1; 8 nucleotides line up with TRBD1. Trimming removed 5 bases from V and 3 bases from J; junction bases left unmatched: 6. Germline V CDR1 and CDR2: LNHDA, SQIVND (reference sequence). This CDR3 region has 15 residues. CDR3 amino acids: CASSPPQGGYNEQFF. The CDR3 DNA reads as TGTGCCAGTAGTCCTCCACAGGGGGGCTACAATGAGCAGTTCTTC.

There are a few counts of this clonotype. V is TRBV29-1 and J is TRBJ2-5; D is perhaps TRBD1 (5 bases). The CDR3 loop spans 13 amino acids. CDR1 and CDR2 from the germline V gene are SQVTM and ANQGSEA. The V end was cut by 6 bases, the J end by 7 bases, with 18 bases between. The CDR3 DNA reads TGCAGCGTCCGTCTCCAGGGAACCGGGACCCAGTACTTC. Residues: CSVRLQGTGTQYF. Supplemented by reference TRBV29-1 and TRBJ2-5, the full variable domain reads SAVISQKPSRDICQRGTSLTIQCQVDSQVTMMFWYRQQPGQSLTLIATANQGSEATYESGFVIDKFPISRPNLTFSTLTVSNMSPEDSSIYLCSVRLQGTGTQYFGPGTRLLVL.

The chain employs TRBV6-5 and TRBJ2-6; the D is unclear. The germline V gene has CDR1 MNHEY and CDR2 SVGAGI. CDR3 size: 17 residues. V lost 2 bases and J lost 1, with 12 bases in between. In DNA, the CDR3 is TGTGCCAGCAGTTACGGCCGGGCGAGTTCTGGGGCCAACGTCCTGACTTTC. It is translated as CASSYGRASSGANVLTF.

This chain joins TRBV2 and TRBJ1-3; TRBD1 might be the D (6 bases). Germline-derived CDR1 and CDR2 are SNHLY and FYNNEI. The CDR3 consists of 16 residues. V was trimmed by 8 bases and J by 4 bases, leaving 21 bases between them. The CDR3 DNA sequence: TGTGCCAGCGACCTACGGGGGGCGATGAGAGGAAACACCATATATTTT. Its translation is CASDLRGAMRGNTIYF.

CDR3 protein: CASSLKQGVRAEAFF. The CDR3 nucleotides are TGTGCCAGCAGCTTAAAACAGGGAGTTCGGGCTGAAGCTTTCTTT. This chain joins TRBV7-6 and TRBJ1-1; D perhaps matches TRBD1 (6 bases). Germline assignment: CDR1 SGHVS and CDR2 FNYEAQ. This CDR3 is built from 15 residues. V lost 2 bases and J 6 bases, leaving 16 bases between the germline ends.

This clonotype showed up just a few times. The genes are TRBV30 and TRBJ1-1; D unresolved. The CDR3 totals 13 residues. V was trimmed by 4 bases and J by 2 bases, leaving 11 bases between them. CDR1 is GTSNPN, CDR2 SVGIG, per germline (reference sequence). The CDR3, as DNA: TGTGCCTGGACAGAGGAGGGTAACACTGAAGCTTTCTTT. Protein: CAWTEEGNTEAFF.

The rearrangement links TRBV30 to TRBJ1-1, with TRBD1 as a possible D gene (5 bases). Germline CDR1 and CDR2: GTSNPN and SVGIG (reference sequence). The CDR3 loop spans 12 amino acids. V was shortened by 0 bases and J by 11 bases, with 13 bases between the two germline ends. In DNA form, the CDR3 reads TGTGCCTGGAGTGTAAGCTTTGGGGACGCTTTCTTT. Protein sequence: CAWSVSFGDAFF. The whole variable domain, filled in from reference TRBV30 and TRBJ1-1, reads SQTIHQWPATLVQPVGSPLSLECTVEGTSNPNLYWYRQAAGRGLQLLFYSVGIGQISSEVPQNLSASRPQDRQFILSSKKLLLSDSGFYLCAWSVSFGDAFFGQGTRLTVV.